The present entry profiles one TCR beta chain with its context. The data derive from a study of control samples from healthy donors and cancer patients. Germline assignment: CDR1 PRHDT and CDR2 FYEKMQ (reference sequence). Trimming stripped 5 bases from V and 6 bases from J, with 24 bases between. The CDR3 is made up of 17 amino acids. Only in-frame clones appear in the TCRdb table, and some are missing; sequencing was by immunoSEQ multiplex PCR. The table includes about 150,000 clones, about nine tenths detected once. The sample taken for sequencing was blood. The source is a man aged 30 to 45 in good health. The chain is built from TRBV13 and TRBJ2-3; D unresolved. The CDR3 coding sequence is TGTGCCAGCAGCCTGAGACGGATTCTAACCTATCATGATACGCAGTATTTT. It is translated as CASSLRRILTYHDTQYF.